This is a list of T cell receptor beta chains from one sample in a study of memory CD4+ T cells and cytomegalovirus serostatus. The data were produced by immunoSEQ multiplex PCR, yet TCRdb's version contains in-frame clones alone and is incomplete. The table includes 50,000 or so clones, around 76% detected once. The sequenced sample consisted of memory CD4+ T cells from blood. Every receptor here comes from an adult in good health and CMV-seronegative. Both conserved end residues are part of each CDR3. A D gene is named only where the DNA matches it firmly. Size is stated for part of the rows, as once, few or many counts, or as a class when the clone is expanded.

j_call	clone_size	v_call	d_call	cdr3_aa	cdr3_nt
TRBJ1-1	.	TRBV10-3	TRBD1	CAITKTGDTEAFF	TGTGCCATCACCAAAACAGGGGACACTGAAGCTTTCTTT
TRBJ1-1	.	TRBV18	TRBD1	CASSPLPGTGGTLNTEAFF	TGTGCCAGCTCACCACTTCCCGGGACAGGGGGTACACTTAACACTGAAGCTTTCTTT
TRBJ2-7	.	TRBV5-5	.	CASSLASRAGPYEQYF	TGTGCCAGCAGCTTGGCGTCGAGGGCAGGGCCCTACGAGCAGTACTTC
TRBJ1-5	few	TRBV18	TRBD1	CASSRFEGAIQPQHF	TGTGCCAGCTCCCGGTTTGAGGGGGCGATTCAGCCCCAGCATTTT
TRBJ2-7	.	TRBV7-2	.	CASSLNGGFYEQYF	TGTGCCAGCAGCTTGAACGGGGGATTCTACGAGCAGTACTTC
TRBJ1-1	.	TRBV7-6	.	CASSPGGGMNTEAFF	TGTGCCAGCAGCCCCGGGGGAGGGATGAACACTGAAGCTTTCTTT
TRBJ2-7	.	TRBV6-6	.	CASKQGGASYEQYF	TGTGCCAGCAAACAGGGGGGGGCCTCGTACGAGCAGTACTTC
TRBJ2-7	.	TRBV7-2	.	CASSPRLEGYEQYF	TGTGCCAGCAGCCCTCGACTAGAAGGCTACGAGCAGTACTTC
TRBJ1-6	few	TRBV6-5	TRBD1	CASRDRGSGNSPLHF	TGTGCCAGCAGAGACAGGGGCTCGGGTAATTCACCCCTCCACTTT
TRBJ1-1	.	TRBV6-6	.	CASIPPRANTEAFF	TGTGCCAGCATCCCCCCGAGGGCGAACACTGAAGCTTTCTTT
TRBJ2-5	few	TRBV19	.	CASSPGSGWETQYF	TGTGCCAGTAGCCCTGGGAGTGGGTGGGAGACCCAGTACTTC
TRBJ2-2	.	TRBV18	.	CASSPTGSPTGELFF	TGTGCCAGCTCACCTACAGGGTCACCAACCGGGGAGCTGTTTTTT
TRBJ1-5	.	TRBV6-5	TRBD1	CASRRTGGNNQPQHF	TGTGCCAGCAGGCGGACAGGGGGTAACAATCAGCCCCAGCATTTT
TRBJ1-2	.	TRBV28	.	CASGTTNYGYTF	TGTGCCAGCGGGACAACTAACTATGGCTACACCTTC
TRBJ1-4	many	TRBV6-5	.	CASSSGTTGGEKLFF	TGTGCCAGCAGTTCTGGGACGACCGGCGGGGAAAAACTGTTTTTT
TRBJ1-2	once	TRBV19	.	CASSTGHGDYGYTF	TGTGCCAGTAGTACCGGACATGGTGACTATGGCTACACCTTC
TRBJ1-3	.	TRBV27	TRBD1	CASSMDGTGGSLGSGNTIYF	TGTGCCAGCAGTATGGATGGGACAGGGGGCTCGTTGGGCTCTGGAAACACCATATATTTT
TRBJ2-3	few	TRBV11-2	TRBD2	CASSRNAGGGTDTQYF	TGTGCCAGCAGCCGGAACGCGGGGGGTGGGACAGATACGCAGTATTTT
TRBJ2-7	.	TRBV7-2	TRBD2	CASSAGTSGWEQYF	TGTGCCAGCAGCGCAGGGACTAGCGGTTGGGAGCAGTACTTC
TRBJ2-1	once	TRBV6-4	TRBD2	CASSDAGGPINEQFF	TGTGCCAGCAGTGATGCGGGAGGGCCGATCAATGAGCAGTTCTTC